The sequence of this T cell receptor beta chain was determined in a study of shared clonotypes between healthy human individuals (TCRdb year 2020). Study-level background: The cohort comprised a couple of women and three men aged 18 to 49 years. To estimate repertoire size and how much clonotype sharing occurs between individuals, the study deeply sequenced the blood TCR repertoires of roughly 5 healthy adults. Different laboratories and diverse techniques were used to prepare libraries and sequence TCR repertoires, to increase sequencing depth and limit assay-specific biases. Leukapheresis yielded between about 0.85 and 9 billion PBMCs per donor. For each donor, CD4 naive and CD4 memory were each run on three plates, CD8 naive on two plates, and CD8 memory on one plate.

CD8 naive samples were obtained by positive selection for CCR7 among CD45RO-negative cells, yielding a CD45RA+CCR7+ population from which TemRA cells were excluded. The donors were healthy, HIV-negative adults with no recently reported acute infections or vaccinations. Only Caucasian adults living in Nashville, Tennessee, USA were represented among the donors. Blood was obtained by leukapheresis, after which PBMCs were separated by Ficoll-Histopaque density gradient centrifugation and cryopreserved in liquid nitrogen vapor phase. Analytical flow cytometry was used to check the purity and quantity of each magnetically sorted T cell population. Each sorted fraction had its genomic DNA isolated and then quantified by UV absorbance on a Nanodrop 2000c. Remarks on this clone: Its antigen target is currently unknown. Base-call qualities are not available, and no considerably larger clone is one nucleotide away.

Using the deep immunoSEQ assay, TCR CDR3 regions were amplified from genomic DNA by multiplex PCR. Extracted genomic DNA from each cell subset was spread evenly across all wells of several immunoSEQ 96-well plates, with each plate serving as a replicate. For sorted subsets, around 200 ng genomic DNA, equal to some 30,000 T cell genomes, was loaded into each replicate PCR. The purified libraries were quantified using a Qubit 3.0 fluorometer, sized with a Bioanalyzer 2100, and then quantified again using the KAPA Library Quantification kit. Every immunoSEQ 96-well plate was sequenced on a separate single-read 150-cycle Illumina NextSeq 550 flow cell. As for the original processing: The immunoSEQ output contained only junctional sequences without quality scores, so filtering could not match that applied to full-length reads. To assign V/J genes and CDR3, sequences were annotated against IMGT germline references using PyIR, a Python wrapper for IgBLAST v1.9. Reads were removed for weak V/J assignments (E-value above 1e-6), missing CDR3, stop codons, out-of-frame junctions, or ambiguous translated residues. V3J clonotypes were defined by identical inferred V gene, J gene, and CDR3 amino acid sequence. To compute the percentage overlap between repertoires, the number of shared unique clonotypes was divided by the size of the smaller repertoire. RTK rarefaction, the Chao1 estimator, and Recon v2.1 estimates of unobserved clonotypes were used to assess repertoire richness. OLGA was used to compute generation probabilities for all TCRbeta clonotypes that the gDNA method yielded from a handful of donors. The source is immuneACCESS, and TCRdb retained only in-frame sequences with V and J called. Part of the clones is not carried over; for the studies checked, unresolved V genes explain less than half of this, and the remainder is unexplained. That table gives V, J and clone size, and the DNA gave D and trimming. This sample holds under 2,000,000 clones; approximately 94% were observed only once. The ten largest clones add up to 1% to 1.5% of the sample.

Study-wide conclusions, independent of this receptor: Clonotypes shared by all four sorted-subset donors showed higher generation probabilities than non-shared clonotypes. Sampling was restricted to blood, and TCR repertoires in tissues likely differ from the TCR repertoires found in blood. Based on pairwise subsampling, the degree of clonotype sharing among donors was expected to be affected by sequencing depth. Rarefaction of sorted-subset datasets indicated incomplete sequencing despite the large sequencing depth. Because the study included a small number of donors, the genetic and exposure-history diversity represented was limited. Naive subsets generally had larger estimated clonotype richness than memory subsets. Across a few donors, 4.5% to 6.5% of naive CD4, 3% to 4% of naive CD8, around 2.1% of memory CD4, and roughly 0.41% of memory CD8 clonotypes were shared.

The source is a man aged 18 to 35 in good health. Material: naive CD8+ T cells sorted from blood. The cell subset or site label, read with the paper, signifies: CD45RA+CCR7+.

In nucleotides, the sequence is TGTGCCAGCAGCTCCCGAACGGCAAGGGCTAGTGGCTACACCTTC. Its amino acids are CASSSRTARASGYTF. This sequence uses TRBV7-2 and TRBJ1-2; the D gene is not confidently resolved. V is reduced by 4 bases and J by 7 bases, leaving a spacing of 19 bases between them. CDR1 SGHTA and CDR2 FQGNSA were looked up in the germline V gene. Spanning cysteine to phenylalanine, the CDR3 consists of 15 amino acids. Only CDR3 DNA is held: 45 bases, read in frame from base 1.